The rows below give T cell receptor beta chains drawn from one sample of a study of OX40 agonist ivuxolimab in advanced cancers. Profiling relied on immunoSEQ multiplex PCR, and the TCRdb table lists in-frame clones only, not all of them. The sample carries more than 20,000 clones, over 80% recorded once. Here the sequenced sample was CD4+ or CD8+ T cells sorted from blood, taken in a trial of the OX40 agonist ivuxolimab. These TCRs come from an adult with an advanced solid tumor such as melanoma, head and neck, liver or kidney cancer. Each CDR3 is given with its conserved first and last residue. The D gene is left open where the match is weak. Only some rows state a clone size, as once, few, many or a class for expanded clones.

j_call d_call clone_size v_call cdr3_nt cdr3_aa
TRBJ2-5 - - TRBV9 TGTGCCAGCAGCGGGGAGACCCAGTACTTC CASSGETQYF
TRBJ2-7 - - TRBV5-6 TGTGCCAGCAGCTTTGGCAGCGGGTGGTCCTACGAGCAGTACTTC CASSFGSGWSYEQYF
TRBJ2-1 TRBD1 - TRBV13 TGTGCCAGCAGCAACGACAGGGCCAATGAGCAGTTCTTC CASSNDRANEQFF
TRBJ2-1 TRBD1 medium-sized TRBV10-2 TGCGCCAGCAGACCGACAGGGGGAACCTACAATGAGCAGTTCTTC CASRPTGGTYNEQFF
TRBJ1-1 - - TRBV13 TGTGCCAGCAAACAAAGGGTTAAGGGCATGAACACTGAAGCTTTCTTT CASKQRVKGMNTEAFF
TRBJ2-1 - large TRBV7-2 TGTGCCAGCAGCTTAGAGGACGTATGGAATGAGCAGTTCTTC CASSLEDVWNEQFF
TRBJ2-3 - - TRBV7-3 TGTGCCAGCAGCTTGATTGGAGGGGAGCGGGATACGCAGTATTTT CASSLIGGERDTQYF
TRBJ2-7 TRBD1 once TRBV11-1 TGTGCCAGCAGCTGGGGACAGGGGATGTACGAGCAGTACTTC CASSWGQGMYEQYF
TRBJ2-5 TRBD1 - TRBV5-6 TGTGCCAGCAGCCGAGGGACAGGGGCCGCCCAAGAGACCCAGTACTTC CASSRGTGAAQETQYF
TRBJ2-7 - once TRBV6-1 TGTGCCAGCAGTGCAGGGCAGTACTTC CASSAGQYF
TRBJ2-1 - - TRBV7-9 TGTGCCAGCAGTTCAACACAGGGAGATGAGCAGTTCTTC CASSSTQGDEQFF
TRBJ1-2 - once TRBV27 TGTGCCAGCAGTTTATACCCCCGGGGCCCCCTCTATGGCTACACCTTC CASSLYPRGPLYGYTF
TRBJ2-3 - once TRBV27 TGTGCCAGCAAGTTCACAGATACGCAGTATTTT CASKFTDTQYF
TRBJ2-1 TRBD1 - TRBV7-9 TGTGCCAGCAGCTCACCGGGACAGGGGTACAATGAGCAGTTCTTC CASSSPGQGYNEQFF
TRBJ2-7 TRBD2 - TRBV7-2 TGTGCCAGCAGCTTAGACGCCCGGGGGGGAAACTACGAGCAGTACTTC CASSLDARGGNYEQYF
TRBJ2-6 - - TRBV14 TGTGCCAGCAGCCAGGGGGCCTTGTTAGGGGCCAACGTCCTGACTTTC CASSQGALLGANVLTF
TRBJ2-5 - - TRBV27 TGTGCCAGCAGCCGGCTACAGGACGCGTGGGAGACCCAGTACTTC CASSRLQDAWETQYF
TRBJ2-2 TRBD2 - TRBV4-1 TGCGCCAGCAGCCAAGACCCGGGAGGGCTTGGGGAGCTGTTTTTT CASSQDPGGLGELFF
TRBJ2-7 - - TRBV13 TGTGCCAGCAGCTTAAAGGGAGTTGTAGCCCGCGAGCAGTACTTC CASSLKGVVAREQYF
TRBJ1-4 - - TRBV6-6 TGTGCCAGCCGGGAGGAAAAACTGTTTTTT CASREEKLFF
TRBJ1-4 - - TRBV28 TGTGCCAGCAGTTTCATATGGGGACAAGGTGAAAAACTGTTTTTT CASSFIWGQGEKLFF
TRBJ1-1 TRBD1 - TRBV6-1 TGTGCCAGCCGACAGGGGGCGCGTGAAGCTTTCTTT CASRQGAREAFF
TRBJ1-5 - - TRBV7-6 TGTGCCAGCAGCCGGCAGGGACATCAGCCCCAGCATTTT CASSRQGHQPQHF
TRBJ2-1 - few TRBV28 TGTGCCAGCAGAGTTGGGGGGCCTTCCTACAATGAGCAGTTCTTC CASRVGGPSYNEQFF
TRBJ2-6 - - TRBV27 TGTGCCAGCAGTTTCTCTGGGGCCAACGTCCTGACTTTC CASSFSGANVLTF
TRBJ2-5 TRBD2 - TRBV5-1 TGCGCCAGCAGCCGGGAGGGCGGGCGTCAAGAGACCCAGTACTTC CASSREGGRQETQYF
TRBJ2-1 - - TRBV5-1 TGCGCCAGCAGCGACCCCTACAATGAGCAGTTCTTC CASSDPYNEQFF
TRBJ1-1 - - TRBV19 TGTGCCAGTAGTAGTTTCCGAGGAAGGAACACTGAAGCTTTCTTT CASSSFRGRNTEAFF
TRBJ1-5 - - TRBV6-7 TGTGCCAGCAGATCCCTACCGGGCAGGGAATATCAGCCCCAGCATTTT CASRSLPGREYQPQHF
TRBJ2-3 - - TRBV28 TGTGCCAGCAGTTTATCCGGCGATACGCAGTATTTT CASSLSGDTQYF
TRBJ1-5 - once TRBV28 TGTGCCAGCAGCCCCGCCAGCCAGCCCCAGCATTTT CASSPASQPQHF
TRBJ1-4 - - TRBV15 TGTGCCACCAGCAGAGACACCGGTAGTGAAAAACTGTTTTTT CATSRDTGSEKLFF
TRBJ1-2 TRBD1 - TRBV4-1 TGCGCCAGCAGCCAAGAACAGGGGAACTATGGCTACACCTTC CASSQEQGNYGYTF
TRBJ2-7 TRBD2 - TRBV15 TGTGCCACCAGCGAGCGGGGGCGGAGCTCCGAGCAGTACTTC CATSERGRSSEQYF
TRBJ2-5 TRBD2 few TRBV6-6 TGTGCCAGCAGCCCCCTATCGGGGGGGTCAGAGACCCAGTACTTC CASSPLSGGSETQYF
TRBJ2-1 TRBD1 - TRBV9 TGTGCCAGCAGTGATCCGGGACAGGGGTATGGTGAGCAGTTCTTC CASSDPGQGYGEQFF
TRBJ2-1 TRBD2 - TRBV5-6 TGTGCCAGCAGCTGGGGAGCGGGAGTGTTTAATGAGCAGTTCTTC CASSWGAGVFNEQFF
TRBJ2-1 TRBD1 - TRBV6-4 TGTGCCAGCAGCGAGGGACAGGGCAACTACAATGAGCAGTTCTTC CASSEGQGNYNEQFF
TRBJ2-3 - - TRBV5-1 TGCGCCAGCAGCCGGCCAGGGAACACAGATACGCAGTATTTT CASSRPGNTDTQYF
TRBJ2-3 - - TRBV10-1 TGCGCCAGCAGTGAGGGGGGCAGGAGCACAGATACGCAGTATTTT CASSEGGRSTDTQYF
TRBJ2-3 - - TRBV4-1 TGCGCCAGCAGCCTTTGGATGGGGGCCGATACGCAGTATTTT CASSLWMGADTQYF
TRBJ1-1 - - TRBV7-8 TGTGCCAGCAGCTATCTAACGGATCCAATGAACACTGAAGCTTTCTTT CASSYLTDPMNTEAFF
TRBJ2-2 - - TRBV27 TGTGCCAGCAGTTTCGAAGGGACGTGGGGTGGAAGCGGGGAGCTGTTTTTT CASSFEGTWGGSGELFF
TRBJ2-1 TRBD1 - TRBV27 TGTGCCAGCAGTTTAGGGACAGGGTCGAGCGAGCAGTTCTTC CASSLGTGSSEQFF
TRBJ2-2 TRBD2 - TRBV7-9 TGTGCCAGCAGCGTTCTACTAGCGGGACTAAACACCGGGGAGCTGTTTTTT CASSVLLAGLNTGELFF
TRBJ2-5 TRBD2 - TRBV2 TGTGCCAGCAGTGAAGGACTAGCCGTAGAGACCCAGTACTTC CASSEGLAVETQYF
TRBJ1-5 - - TRBV6-5 TGTGCCAGCAGTTCCACAGGGAGCAGCAATCAGCCCCAGCATTTT CASSSTGSSNQPQHF
TRBJ2-5 - - TRBV7-8 TGTGCCAGCAGCGCCAGGTTTCTGGGGCAAGAGACCCAGTACTTC CASSARFLGQETQYF
TRBJ2-7 TRBD2 - TRBV30 TGTGCCTGGAGTAGCGGGGGTTTAGACGAGCAGTACTTC CAWSSGGLDEQYF
TRBJ2-2 - - TRBV10-3 TGTGCCATCCGGGGAAGCGCCAACACCGGGGAGCTGTTTTTT CAIRGSANTGELFF